Sequencing of this TCR beta chain was carried out in a study of blood T cell repertoires in COVID-19. Study background: COVID-19 samples, acute and convalescent, were from the United States, Italy and Spain.

The CDR3 contains 13 residues. Germline V gene sequence: CDR1 SEHNR, CDR2 FQNEAQ (reference sequence). With 6 bases removed from V and 4 bases from J, the gap between germline ends came to 12 bases. This table comes from immunoSEQ multiplex PCR, and its TCRdb copy is limited to in-frame clones, with some not included. The table includes around 110,000 clones, 82% detected once. This clonotype was sampled from a man in his 70s with acute or convalescent COVID-19. What was sequenced was peripheral blood. J is TRBJ1-2 and V is TRBV7-9; tentative D call: TRBD1 (6 bases). This CDR3 is CASSPGQSYGYTF. The CDR3 nucleotides read TGTGCCAGCAGTCCCGGACAGTCCTATGGCTACACCTTC.